Listed below are T cell receptor beta chains from one sample, sequenced in a study of T cell changes during pregnancy in multiple sclerosis. Generated by immunoSEQ multiplex PCR, the TCRdb table keeps only in-frame clones and is missing some. There are 55,000 to 70,000 clones in the sample; 85% to 95% occur only once, and over 0.25% lies in the top ten. This sample comprised CD4+ T cells from peripheral blood mononuclear cells, obtained after pregnancy. The receptors derive from a female donor with multiple sclerosis, enrolled in a pregnancy study. Each CDR3 is given with its conserved first and last residue. The order of the fields is clone size, V gene, J gene, D gene, CDR3 DNA, CDR3 protein. A D gene is named only where the DNA matches it firmly. Not all rows give a size; the values are once, few, many and, for expanded clones, a class.

clone_size: NA; v_call: TRBV30; j_call: TRBJ2-2; d_call: TRBD2; cdr3_nt: TGTGCCTTACGGGGACTAGCGGGATTTTTGACCGGGGAGCTGTTTTTT; cdr3_aa: CALRGLAGFLTGELFF
clone_size: once; v_call: TRBV2; j_call: TRBJ2-2; d_call: NA; cdr3_nt: TGTGCCAGCAGTGTAAGGCAAGACACGAACACCGGGGAGCTGTTTTTT; cdr3_aa: CASSVRQDTNTGELFF
clone_size: NA; v_call: TRBV4-2; j_call: TRBJ2-3; d_call: NA; cdr3_nt: TGTGCCAGCAGCCAAGGGAGTAGCGCGAGCACAGATACGCAGTATTTT; cdr3_aa: CASSQGSSASTDTQYF
clone_size: NA; v_call: TRBV5-6; j_call: TRBJ2-7; d_call: NA; cdr3_nt: TGTGCCAGCAGCACTTGGGGGATCCTTGGGACAAGGTCTGCCTACGAGCAGTACTTC; cdr3_aa: CASSTWGILGTRSAYEQYF
clone_size: NA; v_call: TRBV5-1; j_call: TRBJ2-3; d_call: TRBD1; cdr3_nt: TGCGCCAGCAGCTACCCCGGGACAGCCACAGATACGCAGTATTTT; cdr3_aa: CASSYPGTATDTQYF
clone_size: NA; v_call: TRBV10-2; j_call: TRBJ1-2; d_call: NA; cdr3_nt: TGCGCCAGTACCAAGAAGGGGCAGGAGGGGCCCTTGGGATATGGCTACACCTTC; cdr3_aa: CASTKKGQEGPLGYGYTF
clone_size: NA; v_call: TRBV19; j_call: TRBJ2-1; d_call: TRBD2; cdr3_nt: TGTGCCAGTAGTGCTTACCTGCCGGGGGGGGGATCCTACAATGAGCAGTTCTTC; cdr3_aa: CASSAYLPGGGSYNEQFF
clone_size: NA; v_call: TRBV7-8; j_call: TRBJ2-7; d_call: TRBD2; cdr3_nt: TGTGCCAGCACCCGGGACTACTCCTACGAGCAGTACTTC; cdr3_aa: CASTRDYSYEQYF
clone_size: NA; v_call: TRBV7-3; j_call: TRBJ2-3; d_call: NA; cdr3_nt: TGTGCCAGCAGCCCTCTACCTAGCACAGATACGCAGTATTTT; cdr3_aa: CASSPLPSTDTQYF
clone_size: NA; v_call: TRBV19; j_call: TRBJ2-7; d_call: NA; cdr3_nt: TGTGCCAGTAGCCTCCGGGACAAAATCTACGAGCAGTACTTC; cdr3_aa: CASSLRDKIYEQYF
clone_size: NA; v_call: TRBV5-6; j_call: TRBJ2-7; d_call: NA; cdr3_nt: TGTGCCAGCAGCTTCCAGGGGACGGGTGAGCAGTACTTC; cdr3_aa: CASSFQGTGEQYF
clone_size: NA; v_call: TRBV28; j_call: TRBJ2-1; d_call: TRBD1; cdr3_nt: TGTGCCAGCACCGAGAGAGGTTTCGGGACAGGGTTCTACAATGAGCAGTTCTTC; cdr3_aa: CASTERGFGTGFYNEQFF
clone_size: NA; v_call: TRBV19; j_call: TRBJ1-5; d_call: NA; cdr3_nt: TGTGCCAGTATAGGAAGTGCACAGCTTAGCAATCAGCCCCAGCATTTT; cdr3_aa: CASIGSAQLSNQPQHF
clone_size: NA; v_call: TRBV5-5; j_call: TRBJ2-7; d_call: TRBD2; cdr3_nt: TGTGCCAGCAGCTTGGGACTAGCGTATTACGAGCAGTACTTC; cdr3_aa: CASSLGLAYYEQYF
clone_size: NA; v_call: TRBV29-1; j_call: TRBJ1-3; d_call: TRBD1; cdr3_nt: TGCAGCGTGCGACAGGGGGCTGGTGGAAACACCATATATTTT; cdr3_aa: CSVRQGAGGNTIYF
clone_size: NA; v_call: TRBV2; j_call: TRBJ1-5; d_call: TRBD1; cdr3_nt: TGTGCCAGCAGTCCGGGACAGGGGGCTTTGCAGCCCCAGCATTTT; cdr3_aa: CASSPGQGALQPQHF
clone_size: once; v_call: TRBV7-6; j_call: TRBJ2-1; d_call: TRBD1; cdr3_nt: TGTGCCAGCAGCGGTCTGGGACAGTCTTACAATGAGCAGTTCTTC; cdr3_aa: CASSGLGQSYNEQFF
clone_size: NA; v_call: TRBV7-2; j_call: TRBJ2-7; d_call: TRBD1; cdr3_nt: TGTGCCAGCAGCTTCTTACAGGGGGACTACGAGCAGTACTTC; cdr3_aa: CASSFLQGDYEQYF
clone_size: NA; v_call: TRBV2; j_call: TRBJ2-6; d_call: NA; cdr3_nt: TGTGCCAGCAGGGAGACAGGTATATCCGGGGCCAACGTCCTGACTTTC; cdr3_aa: CASRETGISGANVLTF
clone_size: NA; v_call: TRBV19; j_call: TRBJ1-1; d_call: TRBD1; cdr3_nt: TGTGCCAGTAGTGTCAGGGGGCTGGGCACTGAAGCTTTCTTT; cdr3_aa: CASSVRGLGTEAFF
clone_size: NA; v_call: TRBV10-3; j_call: TRBJ1-1; d_call: NA; cdr3_nt: TGTGCCGTCCGGGGGAGGGGTCGAACTGAAGCTTTCTTT; cdr3_aa: CAVRGRGRTEAFF
clone_size: NA; v_call: TRBV7-3; j_call: TRBJ2-3; d_call: NA; cdr3_nt: TGTGCCAGCAGCCGGGGGGATACGCAGTATTTT; cdr3_aa: CASSRGDTQYF
clone_size: NA; v_call: TRBV4-1; j_call: TRBJ1-2; d_call: NA; cdr3_nt: TGCGCCAGCAGCCAAGCGGCAGGGTACTATGGCTACACCTTC; cdr3_aa: CASSQAAGYYGYTF
clone_size: NA; v_call: TRBV11-3; j_call: TRBJ2-1; d_call: TRBD2; cdr3_nt: TGTGCCAGCAGCGCAACGGGACTAGCGGTTTCCTACAATGAGCAGTTCTTC; cdr3_aa: CASSATGLAVSYNEQFF
clone_size: NA; v_call: TRBV11-2; j_call: TRBJ2-3; d_call: NA; cdr3_nt: TGTGCCAGCAGCTTAGATTTCGGGAGAACAGATACGCAGTATTTT; cdr3_aa: CASSLDFGRTDTQYF
clone_size: NA; v_call: TRBV7-9; j_call: TRBJ1-1; d_call: NA; cdr3_nt: TGTGCCAGCAGCTTAGGGGAGGGAGGGGCGGCTTTCTTT; cdr3_aa: CASSLGEGGAAFF